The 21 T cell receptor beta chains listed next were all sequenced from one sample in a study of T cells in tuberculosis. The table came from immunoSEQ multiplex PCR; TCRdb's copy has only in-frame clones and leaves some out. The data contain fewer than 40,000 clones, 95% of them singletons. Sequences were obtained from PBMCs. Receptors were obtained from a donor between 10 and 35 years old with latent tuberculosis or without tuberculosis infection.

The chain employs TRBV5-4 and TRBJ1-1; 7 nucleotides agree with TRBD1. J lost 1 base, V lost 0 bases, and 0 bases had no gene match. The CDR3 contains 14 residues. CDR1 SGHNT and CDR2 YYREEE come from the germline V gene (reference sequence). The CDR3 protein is CASSLDRGNTEAFF. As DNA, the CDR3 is TGTGCCAGCAGCTTGGACAGGGGGAACACTGAAGCTTTCTTT.

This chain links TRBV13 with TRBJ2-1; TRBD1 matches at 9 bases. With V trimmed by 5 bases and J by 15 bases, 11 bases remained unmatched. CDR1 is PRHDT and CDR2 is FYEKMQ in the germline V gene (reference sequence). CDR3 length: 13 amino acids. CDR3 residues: CASSLSLRDRVFF. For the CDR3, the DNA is TGTGCCAGCAGCCTCTCTCTCCGGGACAGGGTGTTCTTC.

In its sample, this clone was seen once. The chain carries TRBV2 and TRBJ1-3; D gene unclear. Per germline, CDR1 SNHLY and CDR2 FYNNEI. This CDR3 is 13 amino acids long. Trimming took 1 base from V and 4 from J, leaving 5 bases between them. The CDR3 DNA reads TGTGCCAGCAGTGAAGAACAGGGAAACACCATATATTTT. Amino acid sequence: CASSEEQGNTIYF.

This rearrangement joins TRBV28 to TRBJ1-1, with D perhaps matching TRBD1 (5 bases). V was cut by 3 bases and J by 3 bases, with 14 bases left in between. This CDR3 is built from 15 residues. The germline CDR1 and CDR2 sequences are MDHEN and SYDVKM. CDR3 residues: CASSFPFEGDTEAFF. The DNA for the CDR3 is TGTGCCAGCAGTTTTCCCTTCGAAGGGGACACTGAAGCTTTCTTT.

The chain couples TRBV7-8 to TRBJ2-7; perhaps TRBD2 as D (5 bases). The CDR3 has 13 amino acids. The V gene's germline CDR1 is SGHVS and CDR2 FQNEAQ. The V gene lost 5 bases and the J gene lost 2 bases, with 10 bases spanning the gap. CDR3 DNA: TGTGCCAGCAGCGTGGACTTTACCTACGAGCAGTACTTC. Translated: CASSVDFTYEQYF.

CDR3 in amino acids: CASSQDRRAGAISNQPQHF. DNA of the CDR3: TGTGCCAGCAGCCAAGACAGACGGGCAGGGGCGATTTCTAATCAGCCCCAGCATTTT. The V call is TRBV4-2, the J call TRBJ1-5; the D gene is possibly TRBD1 (6 bases). V lost 0 bases and J 4 bases, leaving 22 bases between the germline ends. The CDR3 has 19 amino acids. Germline V gene sequence: CDR1 LGHNA, CDR2 YNFKEQ.

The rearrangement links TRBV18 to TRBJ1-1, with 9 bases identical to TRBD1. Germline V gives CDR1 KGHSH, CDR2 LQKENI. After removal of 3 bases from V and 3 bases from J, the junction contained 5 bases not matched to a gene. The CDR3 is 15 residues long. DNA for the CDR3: TGTGCCAGCTCACCTCGGGGACAGGGTTACACTGAAGCTTTCTTT. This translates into CASSPRGQGYTEAFF.

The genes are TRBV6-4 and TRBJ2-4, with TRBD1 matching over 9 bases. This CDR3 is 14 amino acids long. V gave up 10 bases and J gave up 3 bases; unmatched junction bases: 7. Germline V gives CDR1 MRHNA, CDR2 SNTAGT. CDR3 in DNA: TGTGCCATCGACAGGGGGGTAAGCAAAAACATTCAGTACTTC. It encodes CAIDRGVSKNIQYF.

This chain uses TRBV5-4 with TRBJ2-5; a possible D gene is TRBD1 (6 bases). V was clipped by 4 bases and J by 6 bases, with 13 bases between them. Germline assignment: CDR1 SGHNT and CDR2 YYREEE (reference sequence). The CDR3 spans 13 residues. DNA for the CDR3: TGTGCCAGCAGCCCCCCGGGACATAAGACCCAGTACTTC. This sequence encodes CASSPPGHKTQYF.

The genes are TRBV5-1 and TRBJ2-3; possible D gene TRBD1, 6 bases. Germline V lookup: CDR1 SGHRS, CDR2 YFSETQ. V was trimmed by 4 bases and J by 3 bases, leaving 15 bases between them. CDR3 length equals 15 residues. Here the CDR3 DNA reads TGCGCCAGCAGCCGAAGGACAGAAGGGACAGATACGCAGTATTTT. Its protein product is CASSRRTEGTDTQYF.

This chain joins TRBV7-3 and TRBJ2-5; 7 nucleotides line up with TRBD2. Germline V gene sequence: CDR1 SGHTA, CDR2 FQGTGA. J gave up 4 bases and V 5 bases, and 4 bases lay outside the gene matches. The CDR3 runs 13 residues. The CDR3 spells CASSPTSRETQYF. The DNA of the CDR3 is TGTGCCAGCAGCCCGACTAGCCGAGAGACCCAGTACTTC.

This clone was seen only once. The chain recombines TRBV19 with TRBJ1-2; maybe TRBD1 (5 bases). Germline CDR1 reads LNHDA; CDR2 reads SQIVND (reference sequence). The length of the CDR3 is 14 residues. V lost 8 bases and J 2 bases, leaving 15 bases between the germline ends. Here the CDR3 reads CASFTREPNYGYTF. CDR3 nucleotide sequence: TGTGCCAGTTTTACCAGGGAACCGAACTATGGCTACACCTTC.

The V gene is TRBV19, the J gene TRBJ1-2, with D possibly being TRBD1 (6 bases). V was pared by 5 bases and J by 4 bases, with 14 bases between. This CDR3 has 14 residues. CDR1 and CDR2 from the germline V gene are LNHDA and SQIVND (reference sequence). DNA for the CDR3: TGTGCCAGTAGTTGGGCAGGGGAAGGCTATGGCTACACCTTC. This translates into CASSWAGEGYGYTF.

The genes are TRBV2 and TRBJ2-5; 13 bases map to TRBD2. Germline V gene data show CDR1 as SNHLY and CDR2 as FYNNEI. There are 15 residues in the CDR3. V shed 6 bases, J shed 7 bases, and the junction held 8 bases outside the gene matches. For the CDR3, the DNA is TGTGCCAGCAGCCGACTAGCGGGGGGAGCGGCGACCCAGTACTTC. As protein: CASSRLAGGAATQYF.

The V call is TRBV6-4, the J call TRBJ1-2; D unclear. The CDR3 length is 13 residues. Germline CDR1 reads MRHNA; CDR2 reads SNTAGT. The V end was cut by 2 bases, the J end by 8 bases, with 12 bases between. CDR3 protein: CASSDHTAGGYTF. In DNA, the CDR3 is TGTGCCAGCAGTGACCACACCGCGGGGGGCTACACCTTC.

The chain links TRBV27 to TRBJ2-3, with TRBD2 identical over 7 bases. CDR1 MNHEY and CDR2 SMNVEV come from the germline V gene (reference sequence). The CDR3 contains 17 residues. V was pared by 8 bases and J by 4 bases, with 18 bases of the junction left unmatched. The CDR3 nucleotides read TGTGCCAGCCAGTTTACCCGGCGACTAGCAGGGTCAGATACGCAGTATTTT. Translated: CASQFTRRLAGSDTQYF.

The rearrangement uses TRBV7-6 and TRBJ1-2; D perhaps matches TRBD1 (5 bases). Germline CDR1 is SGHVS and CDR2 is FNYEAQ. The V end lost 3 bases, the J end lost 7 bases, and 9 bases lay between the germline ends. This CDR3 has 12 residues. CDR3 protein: CASSLVGAGYTF. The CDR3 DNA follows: TGTGCCAGCAGCTTGGTAGGGGCTGGCTACACCTTC.

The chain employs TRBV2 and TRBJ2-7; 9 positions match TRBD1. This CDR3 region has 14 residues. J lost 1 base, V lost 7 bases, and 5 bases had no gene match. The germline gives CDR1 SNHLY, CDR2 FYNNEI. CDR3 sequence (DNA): TGTGCCAGCACCTTACAGGGGGCTTCCTACGAGCAGTACTTC. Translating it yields CASTLQGASYEQYF.

This CDR3 is CASSEGRGGRGNQPQHF. CDR3 DNA sequence: TGTGCCAGCAGTGAAGGGCGGGGCGGCCGGGGGAATCAGCCCCAGCATTTT. The chain recombines TRBV6-1 with TRBJ1-5, with D perhaps matching TRBD1 (5 bases). Germline CDR1 MNHNS, CDR2 SASEGT. The V and J ends lost 1 base and 4 bases respectively, with 17 bases between them. The CDR3 covers 17 residues.

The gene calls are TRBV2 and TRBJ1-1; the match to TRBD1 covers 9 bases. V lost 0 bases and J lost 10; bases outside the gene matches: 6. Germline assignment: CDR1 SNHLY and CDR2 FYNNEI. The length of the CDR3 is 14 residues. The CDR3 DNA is TGTGCCAGCAGTGAAGCCGGGGACAGGGCAGGAGCTTTCTTT. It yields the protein CASSEAGDRAGAFF.

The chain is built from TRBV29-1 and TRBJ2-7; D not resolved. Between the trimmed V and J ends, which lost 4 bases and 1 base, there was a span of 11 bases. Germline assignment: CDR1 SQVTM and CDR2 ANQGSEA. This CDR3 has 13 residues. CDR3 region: CSVGLPYSYEQYF. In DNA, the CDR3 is TGCAGCGTTGGTCTACCTTATTCCTACGAGCAGTACTTC.